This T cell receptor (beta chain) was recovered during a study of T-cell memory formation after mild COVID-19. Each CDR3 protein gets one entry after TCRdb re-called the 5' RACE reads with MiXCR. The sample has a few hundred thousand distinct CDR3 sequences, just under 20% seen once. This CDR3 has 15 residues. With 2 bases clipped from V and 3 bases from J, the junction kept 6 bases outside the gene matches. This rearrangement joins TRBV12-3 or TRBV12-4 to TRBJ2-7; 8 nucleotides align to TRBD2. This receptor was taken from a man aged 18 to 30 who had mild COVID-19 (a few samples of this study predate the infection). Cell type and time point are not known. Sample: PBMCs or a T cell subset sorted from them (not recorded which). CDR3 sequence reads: CASSLSGGGFYEQYV. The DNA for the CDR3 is TGTGCCAGCAGTTTATCGGGGGGGGGCTTCTACGAGCAGTACGTC.